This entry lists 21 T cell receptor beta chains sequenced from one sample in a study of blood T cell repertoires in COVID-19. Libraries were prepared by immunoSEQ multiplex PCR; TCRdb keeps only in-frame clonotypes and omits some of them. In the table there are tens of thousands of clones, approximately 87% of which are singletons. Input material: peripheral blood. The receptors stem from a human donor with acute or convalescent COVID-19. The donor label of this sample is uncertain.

In DNA form, the CDR3 reads TGTGCCAGCAGCGTAGCGCCTAGCGGGGTTGGGGAGCTGTTTTTT. Residues: CASSVAPSGVGELFF. The rearrangement links TRBV9 to TRBJ2-2; 9 bases are shared with TRBD2. This CDR3 is 15 amino acids long. V lost 0 bases to trimming and J lost 8 bases; unmatched junction nucleotides: 5. Germline CDR1 SGDLS, CDR2 YYNGEE. Full variable domain (remainder filled in from reference TRBV9 and TRBJ2-2): DSGVTQTPKHLITATGQRVTLRCSPRSGDLSVYWYQQSLDQGLQFLIQYYNGEERAKGNILERFSAQQFPDLHSELNLSSLELGDSALYFCASSVAPSGVGELFFGEGSRLTVL.

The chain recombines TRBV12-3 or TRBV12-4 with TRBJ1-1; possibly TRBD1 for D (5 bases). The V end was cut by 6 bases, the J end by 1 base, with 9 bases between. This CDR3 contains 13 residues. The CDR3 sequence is CASSDTGNTEAFF. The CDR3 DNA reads TGTGCCAGCAGCGACACAGGGAACACTGAAGCTTTCTTT.

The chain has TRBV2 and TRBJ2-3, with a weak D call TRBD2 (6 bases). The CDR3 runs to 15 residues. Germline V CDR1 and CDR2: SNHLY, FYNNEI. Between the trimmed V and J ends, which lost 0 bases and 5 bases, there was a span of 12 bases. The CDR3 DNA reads TGTGCCAGCAGTGAAGCGGGGGGAGGAGTAGATACGCAGTATTTT. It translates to CASSEAGGGVDTQYF.

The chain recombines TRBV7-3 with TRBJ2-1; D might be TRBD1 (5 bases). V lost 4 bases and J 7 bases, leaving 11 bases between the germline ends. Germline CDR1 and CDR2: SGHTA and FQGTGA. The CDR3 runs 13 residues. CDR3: CASSSRVGNEQFF. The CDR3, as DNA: TGTGCCAGCAGCTCCAGGGTTGGGAATGAGCAGTTCTTC.

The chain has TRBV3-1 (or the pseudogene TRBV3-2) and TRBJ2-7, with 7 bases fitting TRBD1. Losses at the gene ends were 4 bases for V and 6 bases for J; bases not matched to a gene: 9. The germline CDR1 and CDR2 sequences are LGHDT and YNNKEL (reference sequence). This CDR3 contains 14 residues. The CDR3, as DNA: TGTGCCAGCAGCCCCGGGACAGTGCTTTTCGAGCAGTACTTC. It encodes CASSPGTVLFEQYF.

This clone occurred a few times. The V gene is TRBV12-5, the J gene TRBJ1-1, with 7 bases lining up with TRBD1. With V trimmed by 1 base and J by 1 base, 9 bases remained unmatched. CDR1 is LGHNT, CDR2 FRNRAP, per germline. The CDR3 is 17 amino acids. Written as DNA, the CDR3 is TGTGCTAGTGGTTTGGCCCCCCCGGGACAGCGGAACACTGAAGCTTTCTTT. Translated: CASGLAPPGQRNTEAFF. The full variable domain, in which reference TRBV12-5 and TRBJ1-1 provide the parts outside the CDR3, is DARVTQTPRHKVTEMGQEVTMRCQPILGHNTVFWYRQTMMQGLELLAYFRNRAPLDDSGMPKDRFSAEMPDATLATLKIQPSEPRDSAVYFCASGLAPPGQRNTEAFFGQGTRLTVV.

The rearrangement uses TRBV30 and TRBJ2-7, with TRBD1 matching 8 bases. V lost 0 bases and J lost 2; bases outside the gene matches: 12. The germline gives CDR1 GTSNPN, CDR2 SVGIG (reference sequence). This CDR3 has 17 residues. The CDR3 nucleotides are TGTGCCTGGAGTGTAAGGCGACCCGGGACAGGTGCCTACGAGCAGTACTTC. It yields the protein CAWSVRRPGTGAYEQYF.

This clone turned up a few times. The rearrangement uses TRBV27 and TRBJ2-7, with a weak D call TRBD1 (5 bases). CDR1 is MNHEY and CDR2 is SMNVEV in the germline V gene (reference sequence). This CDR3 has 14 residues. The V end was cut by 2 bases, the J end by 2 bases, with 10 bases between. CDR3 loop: CASSLRAGTYEQYF. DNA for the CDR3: TGTGCCAGCAGTTTACGTGCAGGGACCTACGAGCAGTACTTC.

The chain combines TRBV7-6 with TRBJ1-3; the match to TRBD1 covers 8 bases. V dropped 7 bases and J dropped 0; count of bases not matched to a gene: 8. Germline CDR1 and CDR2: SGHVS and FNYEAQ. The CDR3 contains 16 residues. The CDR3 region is CASTNRGYYSGNTIYF. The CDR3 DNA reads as TGTGCCAGCACCAACAGGGGGTACTACTCTGGAAACACCATATATTTT.

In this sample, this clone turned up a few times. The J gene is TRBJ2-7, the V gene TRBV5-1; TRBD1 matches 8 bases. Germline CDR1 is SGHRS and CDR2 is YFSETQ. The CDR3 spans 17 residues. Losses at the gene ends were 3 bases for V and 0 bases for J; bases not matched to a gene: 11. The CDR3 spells CASSSGTGTRSSYEQYF. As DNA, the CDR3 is TGCGCCAGCAGCTCGGGGACAGGAACCAGGAGCTCCTACGAGCAGTACTTC.

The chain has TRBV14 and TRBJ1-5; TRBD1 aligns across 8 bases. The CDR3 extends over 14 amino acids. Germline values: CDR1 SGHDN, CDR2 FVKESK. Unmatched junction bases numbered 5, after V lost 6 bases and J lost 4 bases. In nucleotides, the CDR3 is TGTGCCAGCAGTCGGACAGGGCGAAATCAGCCCCAGCATTTT. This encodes CASSRTGRNQPQHF.

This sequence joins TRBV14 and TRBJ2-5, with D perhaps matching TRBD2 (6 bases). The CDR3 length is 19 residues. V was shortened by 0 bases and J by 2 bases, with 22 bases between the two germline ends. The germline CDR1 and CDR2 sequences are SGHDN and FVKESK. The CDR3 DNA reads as TGTGCCAGCAGCCAAGATGCAGGCGACTCCGGGGGAACACAAGAGACCCAGTACTTC. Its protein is CASSQDAGDSGGTQETQYF.

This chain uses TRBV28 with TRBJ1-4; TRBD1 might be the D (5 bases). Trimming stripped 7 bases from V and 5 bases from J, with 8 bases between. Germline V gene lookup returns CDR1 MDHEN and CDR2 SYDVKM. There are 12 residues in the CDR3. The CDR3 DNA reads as TGTGCCAGCACACAGGTCAATGAAAAACTGTTTTTT. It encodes CASTQVNEKLFF. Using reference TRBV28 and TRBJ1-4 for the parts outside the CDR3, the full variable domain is DVKVTQSSRYLVKRTGEKVFLECVQDMDHENMFWYRQDPGLGLRLIYFSYDVKMKEKGDIPEGYSVSREKKERFSLILESASTNQTSMYLCASTQVNEKLFFGSGTQLSVL.

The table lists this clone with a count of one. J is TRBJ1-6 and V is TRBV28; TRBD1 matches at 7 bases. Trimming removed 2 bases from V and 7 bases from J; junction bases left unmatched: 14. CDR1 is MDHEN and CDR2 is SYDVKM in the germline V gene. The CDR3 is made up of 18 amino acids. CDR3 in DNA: TGTGCCAGCAGTTTAGAGGGGAGGTTACTCAGGGGGAATTCACCCCTCCACTTT. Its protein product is CASSLEGRLLRGNSPLHF.

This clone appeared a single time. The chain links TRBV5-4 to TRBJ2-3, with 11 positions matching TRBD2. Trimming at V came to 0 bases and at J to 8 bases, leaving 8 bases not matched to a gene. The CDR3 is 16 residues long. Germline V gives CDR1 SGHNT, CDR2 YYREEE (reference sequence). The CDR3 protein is CASSLGLAGGSGTQYF. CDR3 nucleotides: TGTGCCAGCAGCTTGGGGCTAGCGGGGGGTTCGGGTACGCAGTATTTT.

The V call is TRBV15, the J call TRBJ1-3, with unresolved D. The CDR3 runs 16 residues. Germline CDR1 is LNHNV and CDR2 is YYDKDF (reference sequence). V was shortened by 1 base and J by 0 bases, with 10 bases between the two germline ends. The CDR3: CATSRVGSFSGNTIYF. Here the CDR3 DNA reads TGTGCCACCAGCAGAGTGGGCAGTTTCTCTGGAAACACCATATATTTT.

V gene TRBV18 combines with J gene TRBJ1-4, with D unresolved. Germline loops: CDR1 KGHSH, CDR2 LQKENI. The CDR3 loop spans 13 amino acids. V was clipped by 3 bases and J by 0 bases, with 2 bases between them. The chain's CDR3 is CASSPSTNEKLFF. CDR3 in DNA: TGTGCCAGCTCACCCTCAACTAATGAAAAACTGTTTTTT.

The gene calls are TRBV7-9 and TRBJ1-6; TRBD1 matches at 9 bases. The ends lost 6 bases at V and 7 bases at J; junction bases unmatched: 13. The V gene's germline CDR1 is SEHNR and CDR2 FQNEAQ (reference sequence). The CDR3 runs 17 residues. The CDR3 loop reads CASSQSTGGTGNSPLHF. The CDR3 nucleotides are TGTGCCAGCAGTCAATCAACAGGGGGCACGGGGAATTCACCCCTCCACTTT.

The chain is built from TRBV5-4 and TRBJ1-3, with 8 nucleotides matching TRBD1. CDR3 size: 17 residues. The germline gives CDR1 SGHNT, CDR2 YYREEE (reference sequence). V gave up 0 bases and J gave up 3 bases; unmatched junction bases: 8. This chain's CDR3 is CASSLGGAGTGGNTIYF. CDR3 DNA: TGTGCCAGCAGCTTGGGGGGGGCAGGGACAGGTGGAAACACCATATATTTT.

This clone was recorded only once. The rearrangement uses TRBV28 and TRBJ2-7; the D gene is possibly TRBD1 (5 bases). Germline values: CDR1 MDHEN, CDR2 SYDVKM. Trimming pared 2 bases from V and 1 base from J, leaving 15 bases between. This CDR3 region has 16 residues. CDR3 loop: CASSLVQGIISYEQYF. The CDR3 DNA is TGTGCCAGCAGTTTAGTCCAGGGAATTATTTCCTACGAGCAGTACTTC.

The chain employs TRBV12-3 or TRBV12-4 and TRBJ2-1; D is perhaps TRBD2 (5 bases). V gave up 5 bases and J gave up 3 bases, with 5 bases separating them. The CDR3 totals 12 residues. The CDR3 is CASSRGYNEQFF. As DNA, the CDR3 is TGTGCCAGCAGTCGGGGCTACAATGAGCAGTTCTTC.